The T cell receptor beta chain described here comes from a study of cytomegalovirus exposure and HLA in healthy donors. V was clipped by 0 bases and J by 0 bases, with 12 bases between them. CDR3 length equals 17 residues. Germline V gene sequence: CDR1 LGHNA, CDR2 YNFKEQ. This clone has a single count. Libraries were prepared by immunoSEQ multiplex PCR; TCRdb keeps only in-frame clonotypes and omits some of them. The sample has tens of thousands of clones, 85% to 95% seen once. Sequenced: PBMCs. This clonotype originated in a woman aged 30 to 39 in good health and CMV-seropositive. The rearrangement uses TRBV4-2 and TRBJ2-1; D is unresolved. Here the CDR3 DNA reads TGTGCCAGCAGCCAAGATGCGTCCGATTACTCCTACAATGAGCAGTTCTTC. This gives the protein CASSQDASDYSYNEQFF.